These 7 T cell receptor beta chains share one sample of origin, sequenced in a study of human CD4 T cells and Enterobacteriaceae. Some clones are missing from TCRdb's copy, which holds only in-frame ones; the method was immunoSEQ multiplex PCR. The sample lists about 29,000 clones, approximately 80% occurring once. All CD4+ cells other than CD45RA+CCR7+CD95- naive cells were sorted as memory, over 95% pure. Specimen: memory CD4+ T cells from blood. Source of these receptors: a human donor in good health.

The chain joins TRBV28 to TRBJ2-6; 7 bases are shared with TRBD2. This CDR3 region has 15 residues. Germline assignment: CDR1 MDHEN and CDR2 SYDVKM. Germline trimming cut 5 bases from V and 4 bases from J; bases unmatched to any gene: 5. CDR3 nucleotide sequence: TGTGCCAGCAGTCCGGGGAGGGCCGGGGCCAACGTCCTGACTTTC. It translates to CASSPGRAGANVLTF.

The chain links TRBV19 to TRBJ2-5; 11 nucleotides line up with TRBD2. The length of the CDR3 is 16 residues. Germline V lookup: CDR1 LNHDA, CDR2 SQIVND (reference sequence). The V gene end was trimmed by 6 bases and the J gene end by 0 bases; junction bases not matched to a gene: 6. The CDR3 reads CASSPPSGRYQETQYF. The DNA of the CDR3 is TGTGCCAGTAGCCCTCCTAGCGGGAGGTACCAAGAGACCCAGTACTTC.

This chain links TRBV5-4 with TRBJ2-5; D is undetermined. There are 15 residues in the CDR3. The V end lost 0 bases, the J end lost 3 bases, and 12 bases lay between the germline ends. Germline V lookup: CDR1 SGHNT, CDR2 YYREEE (reference sequence). CDR3 sequence: CASSLEVSREETQYF. In DNA form, the CDR3 reads TGTGCCAGCAGCTTGGAAGTTTCTAGGGAAGAGACCCAGTACTTC.

The genes are TRBV19 and TRBJ2-3; a possible D gene is TRBD1 (6 bases). Germline-derived CDR1 and CDR2 are LNHDA and SQIVND (reference sequence). Trimming removed 7 bases at V and 5 bases at J, with 13 bases between. The length of the CDR3 is 13 residues. The CDR3 DNA reads as TGTGCCAGTACCCCGACAGGTTTAGATACGCAGTATTTT. Protein sequence: CASTPTGLDTQYF.

The chain employs TRBV19 and TRBJ1-1; no reliable D call. Germline assignment: CDR1 LNHDA and CDR2 SQIVND (reference sequence). Trimming cost V 2 bases and J 2 bases, with 9 bases left between them. The CDR3 extends over 14 amino acids. The CDR3 reads CASSILVGNTEAFF. CDR3 DNA sequence: TGTGCCAGTAGTATACTGGTGGGAAACACTGAAGCTTTCTTT.

This clone has a handful of counts. This chain links TRBV28 with TRBJ1-4; the D is unclear. Trimming shortened V by 4 bases and J by 3 bases, and 9 bases separated the two germline ends. This CDR3 has 14 residues. Germline assignment: CDR1 MDHEN and CDR2 SYDVKM. CDR3 protein: CASSSLGPNEKLFF. CDR3 sequence (DNA): TGTGCCAGCAGTTCCCTCGGCCCTAATGAAAAACTGTTTTTT.

The V gene is TRBV2, the J gene TRBJ1-6; 11 bases line up with TRBD1. The V gene's germline CDR1 is SNHLY and CDR2 FYNNEI. Unmatched junction bases numbered 10, after V lost 3 bases and J lost 9 bases. The CDR3 runs 17 residues. CDR3 DNA: TGTGCCAGCAGTGATCTGATCGCGGGACAGGGGGGTTCACCCCTCCACTTT. Its protein is CASSDLIAGQGGSPLHF.